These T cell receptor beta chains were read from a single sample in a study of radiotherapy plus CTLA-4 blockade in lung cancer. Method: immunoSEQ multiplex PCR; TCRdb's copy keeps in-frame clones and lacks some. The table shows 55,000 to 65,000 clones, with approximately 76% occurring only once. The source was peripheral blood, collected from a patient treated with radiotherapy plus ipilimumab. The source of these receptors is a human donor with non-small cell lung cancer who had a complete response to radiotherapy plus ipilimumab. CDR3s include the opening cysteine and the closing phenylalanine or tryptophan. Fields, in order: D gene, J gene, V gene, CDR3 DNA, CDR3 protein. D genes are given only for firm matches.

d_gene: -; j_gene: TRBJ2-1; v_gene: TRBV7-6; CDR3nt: TGTGCCAGCAGCCCCGGTATTAGCTCCGGGGAGCAGTTCTTC; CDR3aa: CASSPGISSGEQFF
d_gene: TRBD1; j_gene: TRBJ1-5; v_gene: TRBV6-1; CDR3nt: TGTGCCAGCAGTGACCACAGGGGTATTTATAGCAATCAGCCCCAGCATTTT; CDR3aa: CASSDHRGIYSNQPQHF
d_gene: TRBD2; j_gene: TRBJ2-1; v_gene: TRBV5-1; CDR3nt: TGCGCCAGCAGCAAACCGGGACTAGCGGGGGGGCACTCCTACAATGAGCAGTTCTTC; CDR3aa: CASSKPGLAGGHSYNEQFF
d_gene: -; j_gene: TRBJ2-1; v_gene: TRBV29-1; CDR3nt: TGCAGCGTTGGGTGGACATACAATGAGCAGTTCTTC; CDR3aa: CSVGWTYNEQFF
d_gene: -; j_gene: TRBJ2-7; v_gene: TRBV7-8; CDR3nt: TGTGCCAGCAGCTTAGCGCCCAGTAACTCCTACGAGCAGTACTTC; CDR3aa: CASSLAPSNSYEQYF
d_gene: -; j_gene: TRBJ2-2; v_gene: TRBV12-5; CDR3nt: TGTGCTAGTGGTTTCAGGGAGCTGTTTTTT; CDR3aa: CASGFRELFF
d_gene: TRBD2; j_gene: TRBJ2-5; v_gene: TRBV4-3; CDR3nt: TGCGCCAGCAGCCAAGAGAAATGGGCTAGCGGGGGGGAGACCCAGTACTTC; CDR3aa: CASSQEKWASGGETQYF
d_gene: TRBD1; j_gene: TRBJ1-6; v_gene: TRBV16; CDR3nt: TGTGCCAGCAGTCGTTGGGGGACAGGGGTAAATTCACCCCTCCACTTT; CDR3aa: CASSRWGTGVNSPLHF
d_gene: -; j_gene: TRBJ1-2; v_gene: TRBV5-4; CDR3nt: TGTGCCAGCAGCTTGGTGGGCAGAGTCTATGGCTACACCTTC; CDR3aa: CASSLVGRVYGYTF
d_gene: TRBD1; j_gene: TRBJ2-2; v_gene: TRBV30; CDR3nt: TGTGCCGGGGGACAGGGTCTGAACACCGGGGAGCTGTTTTTT; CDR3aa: CAGGQGLNTGELFF